Below, 27 T cell receptor beta chains from the same sample are listed, as sequenced in a study of shared clonotypes between healthy human individuals. Assay used: immunoSEQ multiplex PCR; TCRdb lists only in-frame clones, some missing. This sample yields roughly 500,000 clones, of which around 85% are seen a single time; 12% belongs to the top ten. The specimen sequenced was PBMCs. All receptors come from a woman between 35 and 50 years old in good health. Some clones in this sample may be carry-over from other donors' samples.

V usage is TRBV9 and J usage is TRBJ2-5; 10 nucleotides agree with TRBD2. The CDR3 is made up of 17 amino acids. Germline V gene sequence: CDR1 SGDLS, CDR2 YYNGEE. J was trimmed by 1 base and V by 4 bases; bases with no gene match: 10. The CDR3, as DNA: TGTGCCAGCAGCCCAGATTCCTTAGCGGGAGGCCAAGAGACCCAGTACTTC. Its translation: CASSPDSLAGGQETQYF.

Notes on this clone: A far larger clone lies a single base away; this is likely a read error. The final CDR3 position lacks the conserved phenylalanine or tryptophan, pointing to a likely read error. V is TRBV7-3 and J is TRBJ1-1; 9 bases fit TRBD1. This CDR3 contains 14 residues. The ends lost 5 bases at V and 1 base at J; junction bases unmatched: 2. Germline V gene lookup returns CDR1 SGHTA and CDR2 FQGTGA. The CDR3 DNA sequence: TGTGCCAGCAGCGTGACAGGGGGGAACACTGAAGCTTTCCTT. Residues: CASSVTGGNTEAFL.

This clone showed up just once. V and J are TRBV6-5 and TRBJ1-2; D is possibly TRBD1 (6 bases). This CDR3 has 15 amino acids. Per the germline V gene, CDR1 is MNHEY and CDR2 is SVGAGI. The germline V and J ends were trimmed by 0 bases and 6 bases, with 14 bases remaining between them. The CDR3 region has the DNA TGTGCCAGCAGTTACTCGAGGGCAGGGGCAGATGGCTACACCTTC. Translated: CASSYSRAGADGYTF.

V and J are TRBV6-5 and TRBJ2-6; the D gene is possibly TRBD1 (5 bases). This CDR3 spans 14 amino acids. In germline, CDR1 is MNHEY, CDR2 SVGAGI. The V end was cut by 7 bases, the J end by 2 bases, with 9 bases between. The CDR3 DNA follows: TGTGCCAGCAAGGGGCTGGCTGGGGCCAACGTCCTGACTTTC. Its protein product is CASKGLAGANVLTF.

Remarks on this clone: Other nucleotide sequences from this sample produce the same CDR3. The V gene is TRBV18, the J gene TRBJ2-1, with 7 nucleotides matching TRBD2. V was clipped by 0 bases and J by 4 bases; unmatched bases: 6. The germline V gene encodes CDR1 KGHSH and CDR2 LQKENI. CDR3 size: 16 residues. Here the CDR3 reads CASSPPSGGSYNEQFF. In DNA, the CDR3 is TGTGCCAGCTCACCACCGTCGGGGGGTTCGTACAATGAGCAGTTCTTC.

The gene calls are TRBV5-1 and TRBJ2-1, with 7 bases matching TRBD1. Germline trimming cut 4 bases from V and 6 bases from J; bases unmatched to any gene: 4. The CDR3 runs to 13 residues. CDR1 and CDR2 (germline): SGHRS, YFSETQ. DNA for the CDR3: TGCGCCAGCAGCCCCCCAGGGGGCAATGAGCAGTTCTTC. Residues: CASSPPGGNEQFF.

The sample holds a few counts of this clone. V and J are TRBV28 and TRBJ2-5; tentatively, D is TRBD1 (6 bases). V was clipped by 5 bases and J by 5 bases, with 12 bases between them. The CDR3 totals 13 residues. The V gene's germline CDR1 is MDHEN and CDR2 SYDVKM. The CDR3 region has the DNA TGTGCCAGCAGTCGGCAGGGGTCGGAGACCCAGTACTTC. Its protein is CASSRQGSETQYF.

The V call is TRBV4-1, the J call TRBJ2-7; tentative D call: TRBD1 (7 bases). Trimming took 1 base from V and 2 from J, leaving 15 bases between them. CDR1 and CDR2 from the germline V gene are MGHRA and YSYEKL. The CDR3 contains 16 residues. The CDR3 spells CASSQGWAGQTYEQYF. The CDR3, as DNA: TGCGCCAGCAGCCAAGGATGGGCGGGACAGACCTACGAGCAGTACTTC.

Concerning this clone: The same CDR3 arises from other DNA sequences in this sample as well. The V call is TRBV5-1, the J call TRBJ2-3; 11 nucleotides align to TRBD1. CDR3 length equals 18 residues. J was trimmed by 4 bases and V by 2 bases; bases with no gene match: 12. Per the germline V gene, CDR1 is SGHRS and CDR2 is YFSETQ. In nucleotides, the CDR3 is TGCGCCAGCAGCTTTCTCCCCCGGACAGGGGGCCTGCCAGATACGCAGTATTTT. Protein sequence: CASSFLPRTGGLPDTQYF. The full variable domain, with the rest looked up from reference TRBV5-1 and TRBJ2-3, is KAGVTQTPRYLIKTRGQQVTLSCSPISGHRSVSWYQQTPGQGLQFLFEYFSETQRNKGNFPGRFSGRQFSNSRSEMNVSTLELGDSALYLCASSFLPRTGGLPDTQYFGPGTRLTVL.

The rearrangement joins TRBV5-1 to TRBJ2-7; TRBD2 agrees at 8 bases. The trim removed 4 bases at V and 1 base at J, leaving 10 bases unmatched. The CDR3 loop spans 16 amino acids. CDR1 and CDR2 (germline): SGHRS, YFSETQ. CDR3: CASSPRGSGTSYEQYF. The CDR3 DNA is TGCGCCAGCAGCCCCAGGGGTAGCGGGACTTCCTACGAGCAGTACTTC.

The DNA for the CDR3 is TGTGCCAGCAGTGAAGCGCTTCGTGGCTACACCTTC. Its protein is CASSEALRGYTF. The chain is built from TRBV2 and TRBJ1-2; no firm D call. The CDR3 is 12 residues long. V dropped 0 bases and J dropped 7 bases, with 6 bases sitting between them. CDR1 and CDR2 (germline): SNHLY, FYNNEI.

This clone has a handful of counts. The chain uses TRBV27 and TRBJ1-1; D possibly corresponds to TRBD1 (6 bases). This CDR3 contains 14 residues. V was trimmed by 5 bases and J by 4 bases, leaving 14 bases between them. Germline CDR1 reads MNHEY; CDR2 reads SMNVEV (reference sequence). The CDR3 DNA reads as TGTGCCAGCAGTCTCCGAGAAGGGGGCACTGAAGCTTTCTTT. This codes for CASSLREGGTEAFF.

As to this clone: A far larger clone is off by one base, so a read error is likely. CDR3 loop: CASSKWAGNTEAFF. The CDR3 coding sequence is TGCGCCAGCAGCAAATGGGCAGGGAACACTGAAGCTTTCTTT. This chain uses TRBV5-1 with TRBJ1-1; D is uncertain. The V and J ends lost 4 bases and 1 base respectively, with 11 bases between them. Germline V gene lookup returns CDR1 SGHRS and CDR2 YFSETQ. The CDR3 is made up of 14 amino acids.

This chain uses TRBV6-5 with TRBJ2-5; 11 bases are a match to TRBD2. The J segment lost 0 bases and the V segment lost 6 bases, leaving 3 bases of the junction unmatched. Germline V gives CDR1 MNHEY, CDR2 SVGAGI. The CDR3 extends over 15 amino acids. CDR3 residues: CASRRTSGYQETQYF. CDR3 in DNA: TGTGCCAGCAGACGGACTAGCGGGTACCAAGAGACCCAGTACTTC.

The chain combines TRBV5-4 with TRBJ1-5; D unclear. Germline-derived CDR1 and CDR2 are SGHNT and YYREEE (reference sequence). There are 14 residues in the CDR3. V lost 4 bases and J 0 bases, leaving 8 bases between the germline ends. The chain's CDR3 is CASSQDGSNQPQHF. The CDR3 nucleotides are TGTGCCAGCAGCCAGGACGGTAGCAATCAGCCCCAGCATTTT.

The gene calls are TRBV19 and TRBJ1-1, with D maybe TRBD1 (6 bases). V was trimmed by 3 bases and J by 4 bases, leaving 24 bases between them. The germline gives CDR1 LNHDA, CDR2 SQIVND (reference sequence). CDR3 length: 18 amino acids. The chain's CDR3 is CASSIPGPHKGGGTEAFF. The CDR3 nucleotides are TGTGCCAGTAGTATTCCCGGCCCGCATAAGGGGGGAGGCACTGAAGCTTTCTTT. The whole variable domain, filled in from reference TRBV19 and TRBJ1-1, reads DGGITQSPKYLFRKEGQNVTLSCEQNLNHDAMYWYRQDPGQGLRLIYYSQIVNDFQKGDIAEGYSVSREKKESFPLTVTSAQKNPTAFYLCASSIPGPHKGGGTEAFFGQGTRLTVV.

V gene TRBV28 combines with J gene TRBJ2-7; possible D gene TRBD2, 5 bases. V dropped 8 bases and J dropped 2 bases, with 22 bases sitting between them. Per germline, CDR1 MDHEN and CDR2 SYDVKM. The CDR3 is 16 amino acids. The CDR3 region has the DNA TGTGCCAGCTCTGATGTGCGGGCCGCCCCCACCTACGAGCAGTACTTC. It encodes CASSDVRAAPTYEQYF.

Concerning this clone: A read error is likely here: a far larger clone is one base away. The chain is built from TRBV2 and TRBJ2-2, with TRBD1 matching over 9 bases. Germline-derived CDR1 and CDR2 are SNHLY and FYNNEI. The V and J ends lost 0 bases and 2 bases, in that order; junction bases with no gene match: 7. This CDR3 contains 18 residues. The CDR3 DNA reads TGTGCCAGCAGTGAAGCAGCTAGGACAGGGGCCAACACCGGGGAGCTGTTTTTT. It yields the protein CASSEAARTGANTGELFF. Full variable domain (missing parts from reference TRBV2 and TRBJ2-2): EPEVTQTPSHQVTQMGQEVILRCVPISNHLYFYWYRQILGQKVEFLVSFYNNEISEKSEIFDDQFSVERPDGSNFTLKIRSTKLEDSAMYFCASSEAARTGANTGELFFGEGSRLTVL.

The genes are TRBV4-1 and TRBJ2-7, with 10 positions matching TRBD1. J gave up 1 base and V 1 base, and 4 bases lay outside the gene matches. The CDR3 is 16 amino acids. The germline V gene encodes CDR1 MGHRA and CDR2 YSYEKL. In DNA form, the CDR3 reads TGCGCCAGCAGCCAAGCGGGGGACAGGGGTTCCTACGAGCAGTACTTC. Amino acids: CASSQAGDRGSYEQYF.

This chain links TRBV29-1 with TRBJ1-2; D remains unclear. Germline V gives CDR1 SQVTM, CDR2 ANQGSEA. This CDR3 has 13 residues. Trimming shortened V by 2 bases and J by 3 bases, and 10 bases separated the two germline ends. The CDR3 here is CSVEPRGDYGYTF. The CDR3 DNA is TGCAGCGTTGAACCCCGGGGAGACTATGGCTACACCTTC. Looking up the rest from reference TRBV29-1 and TRBJ1-2 gives the full variable domain: SAVISQKPSRDICQRGTSLTIQCQVDSQVTMMFWYRQQPGQSLTLIATANQGSEATYESGFVIDKFPISRPNLTFSTLTVSNMSPEDSSIYLCSVEPRGDYGYTFGSGTRLTVV.

There are many counts of this clone. This same CDR3 is encoded by further DNA sequences in the sample. The V and J genes are TRBV5-1 and TRBJ2-7, with 13 bases lining up with TRBD2. J gave up 2 bases and V 4 bases, and 6 bases lay outside the gene matches. In germline, CDR1 is SGHRS, CDR2 YFSETQ. The CDR3 sequence is 16 residues long. This CDR3 is CASSPGLAGVAYEQYF. DNA of the CDR3: TGCGCCAGCAGCCCCGGACTAGCGGGGGTGGCCTACGAGCAGTACTTC.

Details on this clone: This likely stems from a read error, as it lies one base from a far larger clone. The V and J genes are TRBV7-6 and TRBJ1-2; D possibly corresponds to TRBD1 (5 bases). The V end lost 5 bases, the J end lost 3 bases, and 13 bases lay between the germline ends. The V gene's germline CDR1 is SGHVS and CDR2 FNYEAQ. The CDR3 loop spans 14 amino acids. In DNA form, the CDR3 reads TGTGCCAGCAGCCCCCCCGGGGCTGACTATGGCTACACCTTC. Translation gives CASSPPGADYGYTF.

As regards this clone: One base separates it from a far larger clone, so it is likely a read error. The sample contains more than one DNA sequence encoding this CDR3. The chain links TRBV29-1 to TRBJ2-2; 11 bases are a match to TRBD1. The CDR3 totals 14 residues. Germline CDR1 SQVTM, CDR2 ANQGSEA. CDR3 sequence reads: CSVGTGGNTGELFF. The CDR3 nucleotides are TGTAGCGTCGGGACAGGGGGGAACACCGGGGAGCTGTTTTTT.

This rearrangement joins TRBV19 to TRBJ2-7; 7 bases are shared with TRBD2. The CDR3 runs 15 residues. The J segment lost 5 bases and the V segment lost 3 bases, leaving 10 bases of the junction unmatched. CDR1 and CDR2 (germline): LNHDA, SQIVND (reference sequence). CDR3 sequence reads: CASSIGAGRVHEQYF. CDR3 nucleotides: TGTGCCAGTAGTATTGGTGCAGGGAGGGTACACGAGCAGTACTTC.

The chain recombines TRBV27 with TRBJ2-3, with D possibly being TRBD2 (5 bases). V lost 3 bases and J lost 4, with 5 bases in between. From germline, CDR1 is MNHEY and CDR2 SMNVEV (reference sequence). The CDR3 runs 12 residues. Here the CDR3 DNA reads TGTGCCAGCAGTTTCGGGGCAGATACGCAGTATTTT. This gives the protein CASSFGADTQYF.

V gene TRBV29-1 combines with J gene TRBJ2-1; TRBD2 might be the D (6 bases). Trimming removed 4 bases at V and 4 bases at J, with 14 bases between. This CDR3 spans 14 amino acids. The germline gives CDR1 SQVTM, CDR2 ANQGSEA. The CDR3 DNA sequence: TGCAGCGTTGGGGCTAGCGACCCTTACAATGAGCAGTTCTTC. Translation: CSVGASDPYNEQFF.

This sequence joins TRBV7-6 and TRBJ2-7, with TRBD1 identical over 10 bases. Germline V gene sequence: CDR1 SGHVS, CDR2 FNYEAQ. After removal of 2 bases from V and 6 bases from J, the junction contained 4 bases not matched to a gene. CDR3 length: 14 residues. Here the CDR3 DNA reads TGTGCCAGCAGCTTAAGGGACAGGGGTAGCGAGCAGTACTTC. This gives the protein CASSLRDRGSEQYF.